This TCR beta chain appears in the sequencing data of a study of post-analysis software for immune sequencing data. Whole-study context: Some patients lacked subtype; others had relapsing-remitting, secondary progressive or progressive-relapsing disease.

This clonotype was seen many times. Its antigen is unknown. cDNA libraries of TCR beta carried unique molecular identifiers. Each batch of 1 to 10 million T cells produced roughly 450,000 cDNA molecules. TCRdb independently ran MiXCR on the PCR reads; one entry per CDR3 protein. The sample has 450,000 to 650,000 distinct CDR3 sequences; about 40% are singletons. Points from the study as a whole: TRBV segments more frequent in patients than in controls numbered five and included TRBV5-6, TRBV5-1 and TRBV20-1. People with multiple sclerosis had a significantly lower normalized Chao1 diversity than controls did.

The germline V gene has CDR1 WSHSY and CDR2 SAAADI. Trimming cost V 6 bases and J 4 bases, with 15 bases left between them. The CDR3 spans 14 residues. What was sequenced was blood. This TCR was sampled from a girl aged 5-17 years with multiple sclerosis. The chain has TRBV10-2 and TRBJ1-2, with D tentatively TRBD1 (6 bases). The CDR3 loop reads CASSDSGGGYGYTF. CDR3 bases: TGCGCCAGCAGCGACTCCGGGGGCGGCTATGGCTACACCTTC.